Each of the 4 T cell receptor beta chains below was sequenced from the same sample in a study of T cells in Graves' hyperthyroidism and ophthalmopathy. Amplification of TCR beta CDR3 regions was performed using RNA transcripts as template. HTBI primers were employed in a first-round RT-PCR of the TCR CDR3. TCRdb re-called the multiplex PCR reads through MiXCR, storing one row per CDR3 protein. The sample includes 250,000 to 350,000 distinct CDR3 sequences, roughly 17% of them seen just once. Source material: blood. The receptor source for this set is a man aged 25-40 years with Graves' hyperthyroidism.

This clonotype was found a few times. A much larger clone sits a single nucleotide away, making a read error possible. The J gene is TRBJ1-1, the V gene TRBV12-3 or TRBV12-4, with D hard to call. V lost 3 bases, J lost 3 bases, and 11 bases lay in between. The CDR3 runs to 14 residues. The CDR3 is CASSFRREYTEAFF. The CDR3 nucleotides read TGTGCCAGCAGTTTCAGGAGGGAATACACTGAAGCTTTCTTT.

V is TRBV4-1 and J is TRBJ2-1; 9 bases are a match to TRBD1. The ends lost 1 base at V and 2 bases at J; junction bases unmatched: 3. The CDR3 runs to 16 residues. Per the germline V gene, CDR1 is MGHRA and CDR2 is YSYEKL. In DNA form, the CDR3 reads TGCGCCAGCAGCCAAGGCGGGACAGGGACCTACAATGAGCAGTTCTTC. It encodes CASSQGGTGTYNEQFF.

This clonotype came up many times. The chain recombines TRBV29-1 with TRBJ1-1, with TRBD1 as a possible D gene (5 bases). V gave up 3 bases and J gave up 4 bases, with 18 bases separating them. The CDR3 has 15 residues. Germline V CDR1 and CDR2: SQVTM, ANQGSEA. In DNA form, the CDR3 reads TGCAGCGTTGATGGGACTAGAGGGATTGGCACTGAAGCTTTCTTT. This gives the protein CSVDGTRGIGTEAFF.

This clonotype was found many times. The chain recombines TRBV28 with TRBJ2-1; a weak D match, TRBD2 (5 bases). CDR1 is MDHEN and CDR2 is SYDVKM in the germline V gene. The CDR3 runs 15 residues. Trimming took 2 bases from V and 5 from J, leaving 13 bases between them. The CDR3 DNA sequence: TGTGCCAGCAGTTTACTTCGTGGGAGTCACAATGAGCAGTTCTTC. Translated: CASSLLRGSHNEQFF.